The T cell receptor beta chain described here comes from a study of blood T cell repertoires in COVID-19. Study-level information: T cells, B-cell-depleted T cells, or PBMCs provided the cDNA or gDNA that served as material.

The repertoire was sequenced with immunoSEQ multiplex PCR; TCRdb's copy has only in-frame clones and lacks some. The top ten clones hold around 2% of a sample with about 360,000 clones, approximately 91% of them seen once. Germline V lookup: CDR1 SQVTM, CDR2 ANQGSEA. The CDR3 is 14 amino acids. V lost 2 bases and J lost 2; bases outside the gene matches: 5. This chain links TRBV29-1 with TRBJ1-1, with 7 nucleotides matching TRBD1. Sequenced sample: PBMCs or T cells enriched from blood (not recorded which). The sequence was obtained from a woman aged 40 to 50 with acute COVID-19. The CDR3 DNA follows: TGCAGCGTTGAACGGACAGGCGCAAACACTGAAGCTTTCTTT. This gives the protein CSVERTGANTEAFF.